This T cell receptor beta chain is from a study of cytomegalovirus exposure and HLA in healthy donors. About the study: Falling in the Caucasian-associated ancestry cluster were 81% of under 500 genotyped donors.

A single count supports this clone. What it binds is not known. J was trimmed by 4 bases and V by 2 bases; bases with no gene match: 6. This CDR3 region has 16 residues. Study-level points and caveats: Relative to equally common others, HLA-associated TCR beta chains showed greater clonal expansion in a later analysis.

The PCR contained 60 Vbeta and 13 Jbeta primers. Profiling relied on immunoSEQ multiplex PCR, and the TCRdb table lists in-frame clones only, not all of them. The sample contains 100,000 or so clones, more than 60% of which appear only once. V is TRBV23-1 and J is TRBJ1-5, with TRBD1 identical over 9 bases. TRBV23-1 is given ORF status, its function remaining uncertain. The sequencing input was PBMCs. The TCR originated in a female donor in good health and CMV-seropositive. The CDR3 nucleotides read TGCGCCAGCAGTCAACCCCGGGACAGGGATAATCAGCCCCAGCATTTT. Protein product: CASSQPRDRDNQPQHF.